Each of the 18 T cell receptor beta chains below was sequenced from the same sample in a study of blood T cell repertoires in COVID-19. Only in-frame clones appear in the TCRdb table, and some are missing; sequencing was by immunoSEQ multiplex PCR. The sample consists of around 170,000 clones, about four fifths of them appearing once. Sequencing was performed on peripheral blood. The receptors originated from a woman of 80 years or more with acute or convalescent COVID-19.

The genes are TRBV29-1 and TRBJ2-7, with 8 positions matching TRBD1. The length of the CDR3 is 12 residues. The V and J ends lost 6 bases and 2 bases, in that order; junction bases with no gene match: 3. CDR1 and CDR2 (germline): SQVTM, ANQGSEA. CDR3 in DNA: TGCAGCGTGGGGACAGGTCCCTACGAGCAGTACTTC. Protein sequence: CSVGTGPYEQYF.

V gene TRBV19 combines with J gene TRBJ1-2, with a weak D call TRBD1 (6 bases). The CDR3 sequence is 15 residues long. V dropped 3 bases and J dropped 1 base, with 12 bases sitting between them. Looked up from germline, CDR1 is LNHDA and CDR2 is SQIVND (reference sequence). The CDR3 sequence is CASSMGARRNYGYTF. The CDR3 DNA sequence: TGTGCCAGTAGTATGGGGGCTCGTCGTAACTATGGCTACACCTTC.

The CDR3 region is CASSRQEGETQYF. CDR3 sequence (DNA): TGCGCCAGCAGCAGACAGGAAGGAGAGACCCAGTACTTC. This chain uses TRBV5-1 with TRBJ2-5; tentative D call: TRBD1 (6 bases). CDR1 is SGHRS, CDR2 YFSETQ, per germline. The CDR3 totals 13 residues. Between the trimmed V and J ends, which lost 4 bases and 4 bases, there was a span of 11 bases.

This chain uses TRBV19 with TRBJ2-1, with 11 bases lining up with TRBD2. The CDR3 runs 15 residues. The V gene's germline CDR1 is LNHDA and CDR2 SQIVND (reference sequence). Trimming took 7 bases from V and 9 from J; bases not matched to a gene: 11. This CDR3 is CASTTLLAGVLEQFF. DNA of the CDR3: TGTGCCAGTACAACCTTACTAGCGGGAGTGCTTGAGCAGTTCTTC.

J is TRBJ1-5 and V is TRBV19; 7 bases are shared with TRBD1. Trimming cost V 5 bases and J 12 bases; bases outside gene matches: 10. The CDR3 has 13 amino acids. Germline CDR1 LNHDA, CDR2 SQIVND (reference sequence). DNA of the CDR3: TGTGCCAGTAGTGCCGGGGGACAGTTGAACCAGCATTTT. Translated, it gives CASSAGGQLNQHF.

The V and J genes are TRBV11-2 and TRBJ1-1; no firm D call. The germline CDR1 and CDR2 sequences are SGHAT and FQNNGV. Trimming took off 3 bases at V and 2 bases at J, with 7 bases between the two ends. This CDR3 has 13 residues. The CDR3 protein is CASSFTENTEAFF. DNA for the CDR3: TGTGCCAGCAGCTTTACAGAAAACACTGAAGCTTTCTTT.

The chain uses TRBV7-6 and TRBJ2-1; the D gene is possibly TRBD2 (5 bases). Germline V gene lookup returns CDR1 SGHVS and CDR2 FNYEAQ. V dropped 0 bases and J dropped 10 bases, with 13 bases sitting between them. The CDR3 has 14 residues. CDR3 nucleotide sequence: TGTGCCAGCAGCTTAGCGTCCTTGGGGAGAGAGCAGTTCTTC. Protein product: CASSLASLGREQFF.

This chain joins TRBV19 and TRBJ1-5; maybe TRBD1 (6 bases). Looked up from germline, CDR1 is LNHDA and CDR2 is SQIVND (reference sequence). The V end was cut by 3 bases, the J end by 4 bases, with 13 bases between. The CDR3 spans 15 residues. CDR3 bases: TGTGCCAGTAGTATCCAGACAGGTCAAAATCAGCCCCAGCATTTT. Amino acid sequence: CASSIQTGQNQPQHF.

The chain joins TRBV7-9 to TRBJ2-1, with 12 bases lining up with TRBD2. The J segment lost 0 bases and the V segment lost 6 bases, leaving 3 bases of the junction unmatched. This CDR3 is built from 16 residues. Germline V CDR1 and CDR2: SEHNR, FQNEAQ (reference sequence). CDR3: CASRSTSGSSYNEQFF. In nucleotides, the CDR3 is TGTGCCAGCAGATCGACTAGCGGGAGCTCCTACAATGAGCAGTTCTTC.

This clone showed up just a few times. This chain links TRBV27 with TRBJ1-1; TRBD1 might be the D (5 bases). CDR1 is MNHEY and CDR2 is SMNVEV in the germline V gene (reference sequence). The CDR3 contains 13 residues. Trimming pared 6 bases from V and 0 bases from J, leaving 8 bases between. The CDR3 DNA sequence: TGTGCCAGCAGCAGGGCCGTGAACACTGAAGCTTTCTTT. Its protein product is CASSRAVNTEAFF.

There are a few counts of this clone. Here the CDR3 DNA reads TGTGCCAGCAGCCAGGACAGTTCGAGCACTGAAGCTTTCTTT. Protein product: CASSQDSSSTEAFF. V usage is TRBV11-1 and J usage is TRBJ1-1; D may be TRBD1 (6 bases). Germline-derived CDR1 and CDR2 are SGHAT and FQDESV (reference sequence). V lost 5 bases and J lost 4, with 14 bases in between. The CDR3 has 14 amino acids.

V is TRBV6-6 and J is TRBJ1-2; D unclear. V lost 6 bases and J lost 1, with 15 bases in between. Germline CDR1 and CDR2: MNHNY and SVGAGI (reference sequence). The CDR3 covers 15 residues. DNA for the CDR3: TGTGCCAGCAGACGGGATAGCAGCCATAACTATGGCTACACCTTC. It yields the protein CASRRDSSHNYGYTF.

This rearrangement joins TRBV5-4 to TRBJ1-2; D gene unclear. This CDR3 is built from 12 residues. Trimming cost V 0 bases and J 5 bases, with 5 bases left between them. Germline CDR1 is SGHNT and CDR2 is YYREEE (reference sequence). The CDR3 sequence: CASSLGGYGYTF. The CDR3 nucleotides are TGTGCCAGCAGCTTGGGCGGGTATGGCTACACCTTC.

The V and J genes are TRBV2 and TRBJ1-6; 8 bases fit TRBD1. Germline values: CDR1 SNHLY, CDR2 FYNNEI. Trimming at V came to 7 bases and at J to 10 bases, leaving 9 bases not matched to a gene. This CDR3 is built from 14 residues. The CDR3: CASTLTGARSPLHF. CDR3 nucleotide sequence: TGTGCCAGCACCTTGACAGGGGCGAGGTCACCCCTCCACTTT.

The DNA of the CDR3 is TGTGCCAGCAGCCCATTCTGGAGTAGCACAGATACGCAGTATTTT. This gives the protein CASSPFWSSTDTQYF. This chain links TRBV6-5 with TRBJ2-3; D is uncertain. The CDR3 consists of 15 residues. Germline CDR1 is MNHEY and CDR2 is SVGAGI. The germline V and J ends were trimmed by 6 bases and 0 bases, with 13 bases remaining between them.

V gene TRBV30 combines with J gene TRBJ2-5; D call uncertain. Looked up from germline, CDR1 is GTSNPN and CDR2 is SVGIG (reference sequence). The CDR3 consists of 14 residues. With 0 bases removed from V and 5 bases from J, the gap between germline ends came to 13 bases. The CDR3 sequence is CAWSVLRGDETQYF. The CDR3 DNA sequence: TGTGCCTGGAGTGTACTGAGAGGAGATGAGACCCAGTACTTC.

The rearrangement joins TRBV5-1 to TRBJ1-1, with unresolved D. CDR1 and CDR2 (germline): SGHRS, YFSETQ. The CDR3 extends over 13 amino acids. Trimming stripped 7 bases from V and 1 base from J, with 11 bases between. CDR3 DNA: TGCGCCAGCTATCTCGAGGGGAACACTGAAGCTTTCTTT. The encoded protein is CASYLEGNTEAFF.

The rearrangement links TRBV7-6 to TRBJ1-1; D unclear. The CDR3 runs to 13 residues. The germline V and J ends were trimmed by 5 bases and 1 base, with 8 bases remaining between them. Germline lookup yields CDR1 SGHVS and CDR2 FNYEAQ. CDR3: CASSLFGNTEAFF. The DNA for the CDR3 is TGTGCCAGCAGCCTGTTCGGGAACACTGAAGCTTTCTTT.